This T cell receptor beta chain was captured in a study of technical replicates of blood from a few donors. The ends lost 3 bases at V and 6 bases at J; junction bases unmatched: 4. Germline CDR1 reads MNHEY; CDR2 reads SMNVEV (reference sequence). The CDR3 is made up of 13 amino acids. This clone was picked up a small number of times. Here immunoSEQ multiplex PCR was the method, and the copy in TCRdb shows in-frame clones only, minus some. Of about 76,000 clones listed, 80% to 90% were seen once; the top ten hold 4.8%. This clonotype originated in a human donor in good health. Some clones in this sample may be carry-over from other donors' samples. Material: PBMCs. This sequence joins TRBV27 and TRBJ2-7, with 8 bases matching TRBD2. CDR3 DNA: TGTGCCAGCAGTTTGGGGGCGGGAGGCGAGCAGTACTTC. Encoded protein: CASSLGAGGEQYF.